This T cell receptor (beta chain) was identified during a study of identical twins (dated by TCRdb to 2015 to 2016). Study-level background: To test whether fetal clonotypes persist, the study used deep sequencing on TCR alpha and beta repertoires from monozygotic twins, unrelated adults of various ages, and cord blood. To rule out contamination, replicate twin experiments were performed at different times with different library preparation protocols.

General conclusions and limits of the study: Compared with coincidental sharing between unrelated individuals, an excess of low generation-probability sequences was observed among out-of-frame TCR alpha sequences shared between twins. A weaker excess of twin sharing was found in beta out-of-frame sequences because the signal-to-noise ratio was lowered by fewer shared sequences. In monozygotic twins, recombination models systematically underestimated out-of-frame TCR alpha sharing, but the models matched the sharing seen between unrelated individuals. Because the same donors could not be followed over many years, conclusions were based on cross-sectional statistical analysis. Fewer insertions were carried by abundant cord blood beta clonotypes; a weaker similar trend was observed in young adult naive repertoires, while no such trend was observed in memory repertoires. Zero-insertion analyses could be partly confounded by invariant T cells such as MAIT and iNKT, though diverse VJ usage argued against such confounding for most clonotypes.

The cysteine opens and the phenylalanine closes a CDR3 of 15 amino acids. The kept DNA is CDR3 alone, 45 bases in frame from the first base. V and J are truncated by 1 base and 1 base respectively, leaving an intervening sequence of 7 bases. This clonotype has a count of ten or more. Its antigen remains unidentified. No base quality information exists; no much larger clone differs at one position. Library generation was performed with 5' RACE. These reads were obtained on an Illumina HiSeq 2000. Template switching added a universal primer binding site, and the final cDNA carried a unique molecular identifier that allowed TCR cDNA molecules to be counted accurately. Specific primers in the conserved constant-segment region were used to synthesize first-strand cDNA for the TCR alpha and beta chains. To control for contamination, each cDNA library was double barcoded with a SMART-Mk sample barcode plus Illumina barcodes. TruSeq adapter sequences and Illumina sample barcodes were added in two successive PCR steps. Sequencing of the TCR alpha and beta cDNA libraries was done on the Illumina HiSeq platform using custom primers. As for the original processing: MiGEC processed the raw reads to extract unique molecular identifiers, while MiXCR was used to determine the CDR3 positions. For each individual, recombination models were inferred using an EM algorithm with the repgenHMM and IGoR tools. The tcR package in R was used for shared clonotype analysis, with sharing normalized by the product of cloneset sizes. To study raw recombination without the effects of thymic and clonal selection, out-of-frame nonproductive sequences were analyzed. The public reads were reprocessed in TCRdb via fastp at Q25 and MiXCR, keeping in-frame beta chains. Rows with one shared CDR3 protein collapse into an entry with the most common genes and DNA. These V and J calls derive from TCRdb rather than the authors' analysis. Present in this sample are 510,000 or so distinct CDR3 sequences, roughly 15% of which were seen just once. Less than 0.5% of the sample lies in the top ten.

Only healthy Caucasian donors were included. Three pairs of female monozygotic twins, all aged roughly 18 to 29 years, were included in the twin cohort. Positive isolation kits from Invitrogen were used to isolate CD4+ and CD8+ T cell populations. Another study also made use of these data, one on yellow fever vaccine responses in identical twins. That second publication adds: The T cell response to vaccination in identical twins was reported by the authors to appear partly convergent and partly personalized. In the study, vaccine-responding T cell clones were precisely tracked in identical twins.

Source material: CD4+ T cells sorted from blood. The rearrangement joined TRBV12-3 or TRBV12-4 to TRBJ2-2, with a tentative D gene TRBD1 over 5 matching bases. The TCR was taken from a woman younger than 30 in good health. In nucleotides, the sequence is TGTGCCAGCAGTTTAGGACAGCTGAACACCGGGGAGCTGTTTTTT. It codes for CASSLGQLNTGELFF.